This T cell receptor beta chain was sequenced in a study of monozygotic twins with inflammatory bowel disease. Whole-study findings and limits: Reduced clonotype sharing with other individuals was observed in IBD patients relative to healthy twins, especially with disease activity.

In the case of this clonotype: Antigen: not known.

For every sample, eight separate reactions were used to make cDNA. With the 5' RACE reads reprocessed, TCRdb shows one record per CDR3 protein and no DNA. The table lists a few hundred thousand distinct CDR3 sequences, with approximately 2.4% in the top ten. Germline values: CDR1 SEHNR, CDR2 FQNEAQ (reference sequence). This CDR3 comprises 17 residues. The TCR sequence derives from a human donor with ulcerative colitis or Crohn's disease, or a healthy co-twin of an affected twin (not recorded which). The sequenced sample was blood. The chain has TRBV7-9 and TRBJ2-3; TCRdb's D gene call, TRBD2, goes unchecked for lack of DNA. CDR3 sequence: CASSPRGSTSPTDTQYF.